A selection of T cell receptor beta chains follows, all from one sample in a study of siplizumab effects on memory and regulatory T cells. The table came from immunoSEQ multiplex PCR; TCRdb's copy has only in-frame clones and leaves some out. Here the sample spans approximately 98,000 clones, around 94% being singletons. The sequencing sample was made of non-Treg CD4+ T cells sorted from blood. The receptor set was obtained from a human donor in good health. CDR3s leave out the opening cysteine and the closing phenylalanine or tryptophan.

J gene,V gene,CDR3 protein
TRBJ2-7,TRBV30,AWSLRGTYEQY
TRBJ2-5,TRBV6-6,ASSPSLAKETQY
TRBJ1-3,TRBV19,ASLDRGNTIY
TRBJ1-5,TRBV28,ASSSPSNQPQH
TRBJ2-7,TRBV30,ASTPGQPGGEQY
TRBJ2-1,TRBV11-2,ASSLGVAGPYNEQF
TRBJ1-6,TRBV28,ASSFNFNSPLH
TRBJ2-5,TRBV5-5,ASRKTTLVGGSGETQY
TRBJ1-5,TRBV19,ASSKDRGMGNQPQH
TRBJ2-2,TRBV5-1,ASSPQVGTGGSGELF
TRBJ2-7,TRBV11-1,ASQLGVLAGTGEQY
TRBJ2-1,TRBV5-1,ASSFVRALNNEQF
TRBJ1-2,TRBV5-1,ASSARDTNYGYT
TRBJ1-1,TRBV6-1,ASSDPRGTPKAF
TRBJ1-2,TRBV19,ASSPRGRNNYGYT
TRBJ2-7,TRBV11-2,ASSWGTGSEQY
TRBJ2-4,TRBV18,ASSRNPEGIKNIQY
TRBJ2-7,TRBV6-5,ASSYGVGYEQY
TRBJ2-3,TRBV28,ASSPSTDTQY
TRBJ2-5,TRBV27,ATGGFPQETQY
TRBJ1-1,TRBV28,ASSLYRRDRAEAF
TRBJ2-5,TRBV28,ASSLYTGTAKQETQY
TRBJ2-7,TRBV15,ATSTHRGLNEQY
TRBJ2-3,TRBV11-2,ASSLGVPDTQY
TRBJ2-3,TRBV25-1,ASSENSGNADTQY
TRBJ1-2,TRBV28,ASSLGQGLGYT
TRBJ2-5,TRBV19,ASSIGAAGRGRRSRETQY
TRBJ2-1,TRBV6-6,ASSAGNEQF
TRBJ2-1,TRBV27,ASSFTYTARGYNEQF
TRBJ1-1,TRBV5-4,ASSADRRRPKAF
TRBJ1-4,TRBV1,TSSQEGGIVEKLF
TRBJ2-7,TRBV9,ASSPQGAVQYEQY
TRBJ2-7,TRBV5-8,ASSLETTGVRGEQY
TRBJ1-4,TRBV6-5,ASSYSQGASEKLF
TRBJ1-2,TRBV27,ASRQTGGDRYGYT
TRBJ1-2,TRBV6-5,ASGQGGGYT
TRBJ2-3,TRBV5-1,ASSLSSGTDTQY
TRBJ1-2,TRBV28,ASSSYAGRRYGYT
TRBJ2-7,TRBV2,ASRDQGLADFYEQY
TRBJ2-2,TRBV5-1,ASKSGGELF
TRBJ2-7,TRBV27,ASIPGRQGPRDEQY
TRBJ1-2,TRBV6-5,ASSYDRLVRGYT
TRBJ2-7,TRBV5-7,ASSFTRDEQY
TRBJ2-7,TRBV5-1,ASRGGLAYYEQY
TRBJ1-5,TRBV6-1,ASTPGGGDDQPQH
TRBJ2-2,TRBV7-3,ASSLAGGTGELF
TRBJ1-1,TRBV6-1,ASSEVVSGGEAF
TRBJ2-5,TRBV6-1,ASRARGTQY
TRBJ1-4,TRBV10-2,ASRRQANEKLF
TRBJ2-5,TRBV10-1,ASSESGQSKETQY